This is a list of T cell receptor beta chains from one sample in a study of blood T cell repertoires in COVID-19. Some clones are missing from TCRdb's copy, which holds only in-frame ones; the method was immunoSEQ multiplex PCR. The top ten clones hold around 3.5% of a sample with 35,000 to 50,000 clones, approximately 90% of them seen once. The specimen sequenced was peripheral blood. Receptors were obtained from a human donor in a cohort sampled during active COVID-19. Both conserved end residues are part of each CDR3. Fields, in order: clone size, J gene, V gene, D gene, CDR3 DNA, CDR3 protein. A D gene is named only where the DNA matches it firmly. Where a row states a size, it is once, few, many or the class of an expanded clone; other rows omit it.

- TRBJ2-2 TRBV15 TRBD2 TGTGCCACCAGCGAATGGACTAGCGCGAACACCGGGGAGCTGTTTTTT CATSEWTSANTGELFF
- TRBJ2-7 TRBV27 TRBD2 TGTGCCAGCAGTAGGACTAGCGGGAGCCCCTACGAGCAGTACTTC CASSRTSGSPYEQYF
- TRBJ1-1 TRBV6-4 - TGTGCCAGTGGTCTGACAGCTAACACTGAAGCTTTCTTT CASGLTANTEAFF
- TRBJ1-2 TRBV28 TRBD1 TGTGCCAGCAGTTTATTCGGGACAGCCTATGGCTACACCTTC CASSLFGTAYGYTF
- TRBJ1-2 TRBV6-1 - TGTGCCAGCAGTGAGCTAAACTATGGCTACACCTTC CASSELNYGYTF
- TRBJ1-6 TRBV10-3 - TGTGCCATCAGGGGGACATTGGGATCACCCCTCCACTTT CAIRGTLGSPLHF
- TRBJ1-5 TRBV6-1 TRBD1 TGTGCCAGCAGTGAGGGACAGGGTTATCAGCCCCAGCATTTT CASSEGQGYQPQHF
- TRBJ2-5 TRBV7-9 TRBD1 TGTGCCAGCAGCTTAAGGACAGGGCGGCAAGAGACCCAGTACTTC CASSLRTGRQETQYF
few TRBJ2-5 TRBV19 - TGTGCCAGTAGTGCCGTGGGGACACAAGAGACCCAGTACTTC CASSAVGTQETQYF
- TRBJ1-1 TRBV20-1 - TGCAGTGCTAGTAGGGGCCAGGAAGCTTTCTTT CSASRGQEAFF
- TRBJ1-2 TRBV4-3 TRBD1 TGCGCCAGCAGCCTTGTAGGACAGGGGAACTATGGCTACACCTTC CASSLVGQGNYGYTF
- TRBJ2-3 TRBV27 TRBD1 TGTGCCAGCAGTTCGGGGCCCGGACAGGGCACAGATACGCAGTATTTT CASSSGPGQGTDTQYF
- TRBJ1-6 TRBV5-6 - TGTGCCAGCAGCTTGGGAAGGGGCAGGGGTTCACCCCTCCACTTT CASSLGRGRGSPLHF
- TRBJ1-2 TRBV6-1 - TGTGCCAGCAGTGAAGCGATCGACAGAGCCTATGGCTACACCTTC CASSEAIDRAYGYTF
- TRBJ2-5 TRBV3-1/TRBV3-2 TRBD2 TGTGCCAGCAGCGTGGGGACTAGCGGGGGGGCCCTAGAGACCCAGTACTTC CASSVGTSGGALETQYF
- TRBJ2-2 TRBV19 TRBD1 TGTGCCAGTAGTATCGGGGCGGCCCGGGACAGGGTCAGAGCCGGGGAGCTGTTTTTT CASSIGAARDRVRAGELFF